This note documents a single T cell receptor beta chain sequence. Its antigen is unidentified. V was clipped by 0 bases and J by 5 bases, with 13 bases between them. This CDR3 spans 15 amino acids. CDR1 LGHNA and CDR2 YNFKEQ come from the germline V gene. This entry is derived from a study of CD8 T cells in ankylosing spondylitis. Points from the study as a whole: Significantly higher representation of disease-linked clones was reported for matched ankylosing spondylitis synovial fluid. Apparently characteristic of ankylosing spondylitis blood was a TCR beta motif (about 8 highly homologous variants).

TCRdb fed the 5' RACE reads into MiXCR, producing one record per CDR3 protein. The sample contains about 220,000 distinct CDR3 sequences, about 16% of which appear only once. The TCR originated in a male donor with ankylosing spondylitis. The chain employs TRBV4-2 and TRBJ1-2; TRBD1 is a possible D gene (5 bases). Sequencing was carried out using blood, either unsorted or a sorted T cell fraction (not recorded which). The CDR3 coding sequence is TGTGCCAGCAGCCAAGAAAGTAGCAGGGAATATGGCTACACCTTC. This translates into CASSQESSREYGYTF.